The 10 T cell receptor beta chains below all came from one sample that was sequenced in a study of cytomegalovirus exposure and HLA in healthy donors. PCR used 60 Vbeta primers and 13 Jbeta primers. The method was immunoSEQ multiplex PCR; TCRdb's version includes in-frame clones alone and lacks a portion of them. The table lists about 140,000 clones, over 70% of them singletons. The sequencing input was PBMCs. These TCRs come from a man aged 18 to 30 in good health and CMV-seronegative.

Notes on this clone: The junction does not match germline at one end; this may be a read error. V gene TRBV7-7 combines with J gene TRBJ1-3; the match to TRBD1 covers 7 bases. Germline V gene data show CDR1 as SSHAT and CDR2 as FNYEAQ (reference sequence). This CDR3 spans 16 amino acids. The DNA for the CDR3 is TGTGCTAGCAGCCCAGGGGACAGACTTTCTGGAAACACCATATATTTT. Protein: CASSPGDRLSGNTIYF.

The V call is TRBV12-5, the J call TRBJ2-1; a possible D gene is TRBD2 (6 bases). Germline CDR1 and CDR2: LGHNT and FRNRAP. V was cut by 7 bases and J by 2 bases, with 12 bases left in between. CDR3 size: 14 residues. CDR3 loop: CASAPGLTYNEQFF. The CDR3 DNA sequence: TGTGCTAGTGCTCCGGGACTGACCTACAATGAGCAGTTCTTC.

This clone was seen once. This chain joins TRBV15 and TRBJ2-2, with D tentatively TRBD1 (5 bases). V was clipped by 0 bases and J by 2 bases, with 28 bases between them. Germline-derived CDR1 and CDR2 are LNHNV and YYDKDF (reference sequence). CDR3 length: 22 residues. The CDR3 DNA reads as TGTGCCACCAGCAGAGATCGGGCAGGTCAGGGCGATGATCGTGTTAACACCGGGGAGCTGTTTTTT. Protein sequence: CATSRDRAGQGDDRVNTGELFF.

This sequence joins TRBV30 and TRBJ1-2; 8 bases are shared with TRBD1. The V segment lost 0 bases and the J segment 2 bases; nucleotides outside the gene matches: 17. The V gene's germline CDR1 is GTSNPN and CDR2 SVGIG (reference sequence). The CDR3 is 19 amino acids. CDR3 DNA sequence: TGTGCCTGGAGTGTTTCCCGTGTTGGACAGGGACTTTCGAACTATGGCTACACCTTC. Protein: CAWSVSRVGQGLSNYGYTF.

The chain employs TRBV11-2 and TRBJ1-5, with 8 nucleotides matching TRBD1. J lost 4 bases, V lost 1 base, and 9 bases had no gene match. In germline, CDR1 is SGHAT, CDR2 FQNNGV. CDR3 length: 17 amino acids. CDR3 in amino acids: CASSLGVGTGVNQPQHF. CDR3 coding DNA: TGTGCCAGCAGCTTAGGGGTTGGGACAGGCGTGAATCAGCCCCAGCATTTT.

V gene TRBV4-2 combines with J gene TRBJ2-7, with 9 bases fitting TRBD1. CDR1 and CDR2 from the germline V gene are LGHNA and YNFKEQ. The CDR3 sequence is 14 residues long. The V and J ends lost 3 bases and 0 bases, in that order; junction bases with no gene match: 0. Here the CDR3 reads CASSQGQGSYEQYF. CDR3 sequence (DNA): TGTGCCAGCAGCCAGGGACAGGGCTCCTACGAGCAGTACTTC.

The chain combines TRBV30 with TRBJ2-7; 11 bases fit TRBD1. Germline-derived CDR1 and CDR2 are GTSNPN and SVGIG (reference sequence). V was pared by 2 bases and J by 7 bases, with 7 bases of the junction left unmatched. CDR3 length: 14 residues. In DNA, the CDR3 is TGTGCCTGGAGTTTCGGACAGGGGGCTTATGAGCAGTACTTC. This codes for CAWSFGQGAYEQYF.

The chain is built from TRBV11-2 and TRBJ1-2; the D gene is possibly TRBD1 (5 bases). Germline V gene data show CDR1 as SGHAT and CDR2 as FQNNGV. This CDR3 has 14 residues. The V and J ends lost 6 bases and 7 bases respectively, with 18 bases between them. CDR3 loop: CASSSSGGTVGYTF. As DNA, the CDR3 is TGTGCCAGCAGTTCCAGCGGGGGAACGGTTGGCTACACCTTC.

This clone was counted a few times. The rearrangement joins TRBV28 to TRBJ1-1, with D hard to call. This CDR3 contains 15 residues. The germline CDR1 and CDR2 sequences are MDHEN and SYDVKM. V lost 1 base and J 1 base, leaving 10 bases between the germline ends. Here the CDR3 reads CASSLYRTSNTEAFF. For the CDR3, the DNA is TGTGCCAGCAGTTTATATAGAACTTCGAACACTGAAGCTTTCTTT. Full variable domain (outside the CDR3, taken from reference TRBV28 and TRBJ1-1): DVKVTQSSRYLVKRTGEKVFLECVQDMDHENMFWYRQDPGLGLRLIYFSYDVKMKEKGDIPEGYSVSREKKERFSLILESASTNQTSMYLCASSLYRTSNTEAFFGQGTRLTVV.

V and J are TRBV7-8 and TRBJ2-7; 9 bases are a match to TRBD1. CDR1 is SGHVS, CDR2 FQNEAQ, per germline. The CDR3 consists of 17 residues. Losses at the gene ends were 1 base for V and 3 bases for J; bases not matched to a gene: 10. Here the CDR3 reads CASSLVGTGREDYEQYF. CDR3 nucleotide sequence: TGTGCCAGCAGCTTAGTCGGGACAGGGAGGGAAGACTACGAGCAGTACTTC. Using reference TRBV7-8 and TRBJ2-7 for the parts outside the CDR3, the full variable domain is GAGVSQSPRYKVAKRGQDVALRCDPISGHVSLFWYQQALGQGPEFLTYFQNEAQLDKSGLPSDRFFAERPEGSVSTLKIQRTQQEDSAVYLCASSLVGTGREDYEQYFGPGTRLTVT.